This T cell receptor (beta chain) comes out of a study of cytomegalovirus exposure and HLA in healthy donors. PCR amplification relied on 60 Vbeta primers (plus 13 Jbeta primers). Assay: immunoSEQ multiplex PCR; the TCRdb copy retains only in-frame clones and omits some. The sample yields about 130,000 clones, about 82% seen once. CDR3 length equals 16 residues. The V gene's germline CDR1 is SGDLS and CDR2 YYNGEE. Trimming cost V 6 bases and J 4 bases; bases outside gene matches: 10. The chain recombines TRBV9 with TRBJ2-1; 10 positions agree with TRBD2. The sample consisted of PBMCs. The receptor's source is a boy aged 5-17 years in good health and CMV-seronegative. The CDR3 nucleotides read TGTGCCAGCACCCCTCGAGCGGGAGGGCCATACAATGAGCAGTTCTTC. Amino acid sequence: CASTPRAGGPYNEQFF.